This T cell receptor beta chain was recovered during a study of cytomegalovirus exposure and HLA in healthy donors. Overall study results and limits: Accurate predictions that matched the HLA-A and HLA-B alleles of most subjects were reportedly made from TCR beta sequences. Researchers counted over 150 TCR beta chains as cytomegalovirus-associated.

A note on this clone: Its antigen is undetermined.

Vbeta (60) and Jbeta (13) primers were used in the PCR. Sequencing used immunoSEQ multiplex PCR; TCRdb keeps in-frame clones, though not all of them. This table holds 150,000 to 180,000 clones, around 82% found once. The specimen sequenced was PBMCs. This TCR derives from a woman between 45 and 60 years old in good health and CMV-seropositive.

In DNA form, the CDR3 reads TGTGCCAGCAGTCTGGAGGTCACAGATACGCAGTATTTT. As protein: CASSLEVTDTQYF. V is TRBV28 and J is TRBJ2-3; a weak D match, TRBD2 (5 bases). Trimming pared 5 bases from V and 2 bases from J, leaving 8 bases between. The CDR3 extends over 13 amino acids. The germline gives CDR1 MDHEN, CDR2 SYDVKM.